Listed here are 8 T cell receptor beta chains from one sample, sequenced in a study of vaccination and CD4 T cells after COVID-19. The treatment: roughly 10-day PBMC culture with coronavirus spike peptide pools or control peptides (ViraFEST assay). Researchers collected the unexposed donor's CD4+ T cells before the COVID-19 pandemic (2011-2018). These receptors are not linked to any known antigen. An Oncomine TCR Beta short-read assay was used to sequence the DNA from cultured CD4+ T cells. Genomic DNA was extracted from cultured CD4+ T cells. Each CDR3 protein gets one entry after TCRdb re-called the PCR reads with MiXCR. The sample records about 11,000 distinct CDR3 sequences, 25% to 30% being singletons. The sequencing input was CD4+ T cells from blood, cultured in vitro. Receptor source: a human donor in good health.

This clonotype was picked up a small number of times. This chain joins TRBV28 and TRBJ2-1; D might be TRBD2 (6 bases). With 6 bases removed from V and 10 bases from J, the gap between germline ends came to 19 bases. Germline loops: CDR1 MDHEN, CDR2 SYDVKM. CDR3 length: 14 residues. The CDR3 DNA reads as TGTGCCAGCAGAACACCGGCGGGAACATTCGAGCAGTTCTTC. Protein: CASRTPAGTFEQFF.

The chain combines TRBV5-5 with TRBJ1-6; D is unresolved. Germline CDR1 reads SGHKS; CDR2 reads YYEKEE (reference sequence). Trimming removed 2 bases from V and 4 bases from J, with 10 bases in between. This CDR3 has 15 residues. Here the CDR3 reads CASSFVPDYNSPLHF. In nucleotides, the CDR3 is TGTGCCAGCAGCTTCGTGCCGGATTATAATTCACCCCTCCACTTT.

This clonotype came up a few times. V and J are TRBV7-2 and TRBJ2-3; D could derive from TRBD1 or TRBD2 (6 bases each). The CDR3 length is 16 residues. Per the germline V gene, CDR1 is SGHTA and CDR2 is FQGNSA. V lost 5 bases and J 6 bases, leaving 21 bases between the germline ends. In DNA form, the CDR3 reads TGTGCCAGCAGCCTCATCATGGGGGGCGGGTGGGATACGCAGTATTTT. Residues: CASSLIMGGGWDTQYF.

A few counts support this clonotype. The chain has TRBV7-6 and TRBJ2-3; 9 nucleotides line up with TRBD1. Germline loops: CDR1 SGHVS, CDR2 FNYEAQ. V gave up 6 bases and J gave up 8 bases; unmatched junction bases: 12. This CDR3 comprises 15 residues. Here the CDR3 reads CASSKGQGGLGTQYF. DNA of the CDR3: TGTGCCAGCAGTAAGGGACAGGGAGGTTTGGGTACGCAGTATTTT.

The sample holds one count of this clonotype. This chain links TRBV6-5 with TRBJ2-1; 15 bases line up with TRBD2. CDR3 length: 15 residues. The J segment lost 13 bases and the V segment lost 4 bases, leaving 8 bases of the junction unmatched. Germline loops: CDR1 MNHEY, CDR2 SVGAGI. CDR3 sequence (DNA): TGTGCCAGCAGTTCCCCAGGGACTAGCGGGAGGCAACAGTTCTTC. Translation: CASSSPGTSGRQQFF.

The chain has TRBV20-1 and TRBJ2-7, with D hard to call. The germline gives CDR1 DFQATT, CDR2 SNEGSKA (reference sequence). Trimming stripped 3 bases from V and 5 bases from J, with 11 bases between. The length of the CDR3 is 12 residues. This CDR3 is CSASISVNEQYF. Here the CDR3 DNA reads TGCAGTGCTAGTATTTCGGTTAACGAGCAGTACTTC.

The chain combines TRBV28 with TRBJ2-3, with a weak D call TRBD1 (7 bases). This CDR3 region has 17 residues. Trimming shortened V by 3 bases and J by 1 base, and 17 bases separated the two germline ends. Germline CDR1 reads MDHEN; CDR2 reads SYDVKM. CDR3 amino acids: CASSFPQGGPGTDTQYF. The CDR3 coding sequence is TGTGCCAGCAGTTTCCCCCAGGGGGGTCCGGGCACAGATACGCAGTATTTT.

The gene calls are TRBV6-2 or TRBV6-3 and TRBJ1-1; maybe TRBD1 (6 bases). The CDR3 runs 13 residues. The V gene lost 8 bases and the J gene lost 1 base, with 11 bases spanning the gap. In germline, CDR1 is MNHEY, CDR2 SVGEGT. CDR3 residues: CASVLTGNTEAFF. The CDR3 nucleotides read TGTGCCAGCGTGCTGACAGGGAACACTGAAGCTTTCTTT.